Listed here are 18 T cell receptor beta chains from one sample, sequenced in a study of early T cells in non-severe SARS-CoV-2 infection. TCRdb independently ran MiXCR on the 5' RACE reads; one entry per CDR3 protein. This table has about 52,000 distinct CDR3 sequences, 9.5% to 12% appearing once. The source material was whole blood. The receptor set was obtained from an adult who was a healthcare worker with PCR-confirmed SARS-CoV-2 infection or an uninfected control (not recorded which).

This clonotype was recorded at least ten times. The V and J genes are TRBV20-1 and TRBJ2-5; TRBD2 aligns across 7 bases. Looked up from germline, CDR1 is DFQATT and CDR2 is SNEGSKA (reference sequence). J was trimmed by 3 bases and V by 6 bases; bases with no gene match: 1. The CDR3 spans 11 residues. The CDR3 reads CSAGLEETQYF. The CDR3 DNA reads TGCAGTGCAGGACTAGAAGAGACCCAGTACTTC.

This chain connects TRBV5-1 to TRBJ2-3; D remains ambiguous. Germline CDR1 reads SGHRS; CDR2 reads YFSETQ. The CDR3 has 14 amino acids. V gave up 0 bases and J gave up 6 bases, with 11 bases separating them. The CDR3 bases are TGCGCCAGCAGCTTGGGGACGGCGCGGGATACGCAGTATTTT. Its protein is CASSLGTARDTQYF. Drawing the rest from reference TRBV5-1 and TRBJ2-3, the complete variable domain is KAGVTQTPRYLIKTRGQQVTLSCSPISGHRSVSWYQQTPGQGLQFLFEYFSETQRNKGNFPGRFSGRQFSNSRSEMNVSTLELGDSALYLCASSLGTARDTQYFGPGTRLTVL.

Only a few counts were recorded for this clonotype. The chain recombines TRBV2 with TRBJ2-1, with 9 positions matching TRBD1. This CDR3 has 14 residues. After removal of 7 bases from V and 6 bases from J, the junction contained 7 bases not matched to a gene. Germline CDR1 SNHLY, CDR2 FYNNEI. The CDR3 coding sequence is TGTGCCAGCATTGTACAGGGGGCGCGCAATGAGCAGTTCTTC. The encoded protein is CASIVQGARNEQFF.

This clonotype has ten or more counts. In DNA form, the CDR3 reads TGTGCCACCAGTGATCCCCCGGGACTAGCGGGAGAGGGTGAGCAGTTCTTC. Translating it yields CATSDPPGLAGEGEQFF. The chain carries TRBV24-1 and TRBJ2-1; TRBD2 matches at 14 bases. The V gene end was trimmed by 3 bases and the J gene end by 9 bases; junction bases not matched to a gene: 9. Germline values: CDR1 KGHDR, CDR2 SFDVKD. The CDR3 contains 17 residues.

Many counts were recorded for this clonotype. The gene calls are TRBV7-8 and TRBJ1-4; D possibly corresponds to TRBD1 (6 bases). There are 13 residues in the CDR3. V was shortened by 7 bases and J by 5 bases, with 11 bases between the two germline ends. Germline V gene sequence: CDR1 SGHVS, CDR2 FQNEAQ. The CDR3: CASKRTENEKLFF. The DNA for the CDR3 is TGTGCCAGCAAAAGGACAGAGAATGAAAAACTGTTTTTT.

This sequence joins TRBV20-1 and TRBJ1-1; D call uncertain. CDR3 size: 15 residues. CDR1 and CDR2 from the germline V gene are DFQATT and SNEGSKA (reference sequence). Between the trimmed V and J ends, which lost 3 bases and 5 bases, there was a span of 19 bases. The CDR3 DNA reads as TGCAGTGCTAGGGGTACGTCACGTGTAGGAACTGAAGCTTTCTTT. It codes for CSARGTSRVGTEAFF.

In this sample, this clonotype turned up a few times. CDR3 loop: CASSYLGTVNTEAFF. DNA for the CDR3: TGTGCCAGCAGTTACTTGGGGACGGTGAACACTGAAGCTTTCTTT. The V call is TRBV6-2 or TRBV6-3, the J call TRBJ1-1; D possibly corresponds to TRBD1 (5 bases). The CDR3 spans 15 residues. V lost 1 base and J 0 bases, leaving 9 bases between the germline ends. Germline loops: CDR1 MNHEY, CDR2 SVGEGT.

Of note for this clonotype: A read error may be the cause here, since a much bigger clone is one base away. CDR3 protein: CASSQLAGVSTGELFF. CDR3 bases: TGTGCCAGCAGCCAATTAGCGGGAGTCAGCACCGGGGAGCTGTTTTTT. The chain employs TRBV3-1 and TRBJ2-2, with 9 bases matching TRBD2. V dropped 2 bases and J dropped 4; count of bases not matched to a gene: 5. This CDR3 spans 16 amino acids. CDR1 is LGHDT, CDR2 YNNKEL, per germline (reference sequence).

The chain employs TRBV29-1 and TRBJ2-3; no definite D call. V lost 6 bases to trimming and J lost 5 bases, with 9 bases between them. The CDR3 contains 11 residues. CDR1 SQVTM and CDR2 ANQGSEA come from the germline V gene. In nucleotides, the CDR3 is TGCAGCGTGCGACTGGGAGATACGCAGTATTTT. Amino acid sequence: CSVRLGDTQYF.

V usage is TRBV20-1 and J usage is TRBJ2-3; 10 bases align to TRBD2. Germline V CDR1 and CDR2: DFQATT, SNEGSKA (reference sequence). Trimming cost V 6 bases and J 5 bases; bases outside gene matches: 11. CDR3 length equals 15 residues. The CDR3 DNA is TGCAGTGCCCCGTCAGGACCTAGCGGGAGAGATACGCAGTATTTT. This translates into CSAPSGPSGRDTQYF.

The genes are TRBV6-6 and TRBJ2-3; 11 positions agree with TRBD2. This CDR3 spans 15 amino acids. The germline V gene has CDR1 MNHNY and CDR2 SVGAGI (reference sequence). Germline trimming cut 4 bases from V and 4 bases from J; bases unmatched to any gene: 4. DNA for the CDR3: TGTGCCAGCAGTTTAGCGGGGGGGCCCGCAGATACGCAGTATTTT. As protein: CASSLAGGPADTQYF.

This clonotype has a count of ten or more. The chain carries TRBV28 and TRBJ1-2; D is undetermined. Germline V lookup: CDR1 MDHEN, CDR2 SYDVKM. The CDR3 totals 13 residues. Trimming stripped 4 bases from V and 8 bases from J, with 14 bases between. The CDR3 here is CASSSTIGGGYTF. CDR3 bases: TGTGCCAGCAGTTCGACGATAGGAGGGGGCTACACCTTC.

The chain combines TRBV12-3 or TRBV12-4 with TRBJ1-1; the match to TRBD1 covers 11 bases. J was trimmed by 4 bases and V by 6 bases; bases with no gene match: 10. The CDR3 is 16 amino acids. This CDR3 reads CASSQDRGRVGTEAFF. CDR3 coding DNA: TGTGCCAGCAGCCAGGACAGGGGGCGTGTGGGCACTGAAGCTTTCTTT.

There are a few counts of this clonotype. The chain couples TRBV11-2 to TRBJ2-3; no definite D call. The CDR3 has 13 residues. Germline V CDR1 and CDR2: SGHAT, FQNNGV. Trimming took off 3 bases at V and 7 bases at J, with 11 bases between the two ends. The CDR3 nucleotides are TGTGCCAGCAGCTTTCTCTCTGGTAATACGCAGTATTTT. Translating gives CASSFLSGNTQYF.

This clonotype occurred many times. This chain links TRBV20-1 with TRBJ2-7; D not resolved. Germline V gene lookup returns CDR1 DFQATT and CDR2 SNEGSKA (reference sequence). The V and J ends lost 2 bases and 0 bases respectively, with 8 bases between them. The CDR3 loop spans 13 amino acids. The DNA of the CDR3 is TGCAGTGCTAGACTCCTAAGCTCCTACGAGCAGTACTTC. Its protein product is CSARLLSSYEQYF.

In its sample, this clonotype was seen once. Written as DNA, the CDR3 is TGTGCCACCAGCAGAGATGGCCGCTCCTACGAGCAGTACTTC. Translated: CATSRDGRSYEQYF. The chain is built from TRBV15 and TRBJ2-7; D not certain. This CDR3 comprises 14 residues. Trimming stripped 0 bases from V and 0 bases from J, with 6 bases between. Germline V CDR1 and CDR2: LNHNV, YYDKDF (reference sequence).

The V gene is TRBV5-1, the J gene TRBJ2-7; 8 nucleotides line up with TRBD1. The CDR3 covers 13 residues. The junction had 3 bases not matched to a gene; V was cut back by 1 base and J by 6 bases. The germline V gene has CDR1 SGHRS and CDR2 YFSETQ. The CDR3 region is CASSLSTGVEQYF. The CDR3 region has the DNA TGCGCCAGCAGCTTGTCGACAGGGGTCGAGCAGTACTTC. Drawing the rest from reference TRBV5-1 and TRBJ2-7, the complete variable domain is KAGVTQTPRYLIKTRGQQVTLSCSPISGHRSVSWYQQTPGQGLQFLFEYFSETQRNKGNFPGRFSGRQFSNSRSEMNVSTLELGDSALYLCASSLSTGVEQYFGPGTRLTVT.

This clonotype was seen more than once but under ten times. The chain couples TRBV20-1 to TRBJ2-3, with TRBD2 matching over 9 bases. Germline V CDR1 and CDR2: DFQATT, SNEGSKA (reference sequence). V lost 3 bases to trimming and J lost 5 bases; unmatched junction nucleotides: 12. CDR3 length equals 16 residues. CDR3 DNA: TGCAGTGCTAGGGGACTAGCCCCAGCCGTGGGAGATACGCAGTATTTT. Its protein product is CSARGLAPAVGDTQYF.